This T cell receptor (beta chain) was obtained from a study of regulatory T cells in long-lasting Graves disease. Background on the study: More than 5 years of antithyroid drugs with positive TSH receptor antibodies defined persistent Graves' disease.

The germline gives CDR1 SGHRS, CDR2 YFSETQ. This CDR3 has 15 residues. Library construction for TCR beta used iRepertoire HTBI primers and Arm-PCR of CDR3 regions. One entry per CDR3 protein results from TCRdb running MiXCR on the multiplex PCR reads. The table shows 600,000 to 850,000 distinct CDR3 sequences, with approximately 29% occurring only once. To note about this clonotype: A read error may produce the germline difference seen at one junction end.

Time point indicated: persistent/refractory GD, antithyroid drugs over 5 years with positive TRAb. The TCR library was made from RNA extracted from PBMCs. The material sequenced was peripheral blood mononuclear cells (PBMCs), taken when the disease was refractory, from a patient treated with antithyroid drugs. The TCR sequence derives from a female donor with Graves disease. The rearrangement uses TRBV5-1 and TRBJ1-5; TRBD1 agrees at 7 bases. The CDR3 is CASSLTGASIQPQHF. The CDR3 region has the DNA TGCGCCAGCAGCTTGACAGGGGCTAGCATTCAGCCCCAGCATTTT.